These T cell receptor beta chains were read from a single sample in a study of prognosis after radiotherapy for stage I lung cancer. TCRdb reprocessed the multiplex PCR reads via MiXCR and lists one record per CDR3 protein. The table includes some 28,000 distinct CDR3 sequences, 30% to 40% detected once. This specimen was PBMCs, taken before or after stereotactic body radiation therapy (not recorded which). These receptors came from a donor aged 50 or older with non-small cell lung cancer. Each CDR3 is given with its conserved first and last residue. A D gene is named only where the DNA matches it firmly. Expanded clones get a size class; other rows say once, few or many, or leave the size out.

TRBJ2-2 | - | TRBV30 | - | CAWSGDLHGELFF | TGTGCCTGGAGTGGGGACTTGCACGGGGAGCTGTTTTTT
TRBJ2-1 | - | TRBV6-1 | many | CASSRAWDNEHEQFF | TGTGCCAGCAGCAGGGCCTGGGACAATGAGCATGAGCAGTTCTTC
TRBJ2-7 | - | TRBV20-1 | - | CSAQSGEQYF | TGCAGTGCCCAGTCCGGCGAGCAGTACTTC
TRBJ2-1 | - | TRBV27 | - | CASQFYNEQFF | TGTGCCAGCCAATTCTACAATGAGCAGTTCTTC
TRBJ1-1 | - | TRBV27 | - | CASSVQVNTEAFF | TGTGCCAGCAGTGTACAGGTTAACACTGAAGCTTTCTTT
TRBJ2-3 | TRBD2 | TRBV6-2/TRBV6-3 | - | CASSARLAWFTDTQYF | TGTGCCAGCAGTGCCCGACTAGCTTGGTTCACAGATACGCAGTATTTT
TRBJ2-3 | - | TRBV5-4 | few | CASSLWSPSTDTQYF | TGTGCCAGCAGCTTGTGGTCTCCTAGCACAGATACGCAGTATTTT
TRBJ2-2 | TRBD2 | TRBV30 | many | CAWSILAGGPGELFF | TGTGCCTGGAGTATATTAGCGGGAGGGCCCGGGGAGCTGTTTTTT
TRBJ2-3 | - | TRBV11-2 | many | CASSSSGYGTDTQYF | TGTGCCAGCAGCTCCAGCGGGTATGGCACAGATACGCAGTATTTT
TRBJ1-6 | - | TRBV2 | - | CASSTTVLVSPLHF | TGTGCCAGCAGCACGACAGTGTTGGTTTCACCCCTCCACTTT
TRBJ2-3 | - | TRBV7-6 | - | CASRGTGWTDTQYF | TGTGCCAGCAGAGGGACGGGGTGGACAGATACGCAGTATTTT
TRBJ2-1 | - | TRBV7-6 | many | CASSLAVYNEQFF | TGTGCCAGCAGCTTAGCAGTTTACAATGAGCAGTTCTTC
TRBJ2-1 | TRBD1 | TRBV2 | - | CASSEGQGANEQFF | TGTGCCAGCAGCGAGGGACAGGGGGCCAATGAGCAGTTCTTC
TRBJ2-3 | TRBD2 | TRBV19 | - | CAISPGTSGAHTDTQYF | TGTGCCATTTCCCCCGGGACTAGCGGGGCGCACACAGATACGCAGTATTTT
TRBJ1-3 | - | TRBV11-2 | many | CASSLSFPTSSGNTIYF | TGTGCCAGCAGCTTAAGTTTTCCCACGAGCTCTGGAAACACCATATATTTT
TRBJ2-7 | - | TRBV12-3/TRBV12-4 | - | CASSCQSEGSHEQYF | TGTGCCAGCAGTTGTCAGTCCGAGGGGTCCCACGAGCAGTACTTC
TRBJ2-2 | TRBD1 | TRBV28 | few | CAIRTGNTGELFF | TGTGCCATAAGGACAGGGAACACCGGGGAGCTGTTTTTT